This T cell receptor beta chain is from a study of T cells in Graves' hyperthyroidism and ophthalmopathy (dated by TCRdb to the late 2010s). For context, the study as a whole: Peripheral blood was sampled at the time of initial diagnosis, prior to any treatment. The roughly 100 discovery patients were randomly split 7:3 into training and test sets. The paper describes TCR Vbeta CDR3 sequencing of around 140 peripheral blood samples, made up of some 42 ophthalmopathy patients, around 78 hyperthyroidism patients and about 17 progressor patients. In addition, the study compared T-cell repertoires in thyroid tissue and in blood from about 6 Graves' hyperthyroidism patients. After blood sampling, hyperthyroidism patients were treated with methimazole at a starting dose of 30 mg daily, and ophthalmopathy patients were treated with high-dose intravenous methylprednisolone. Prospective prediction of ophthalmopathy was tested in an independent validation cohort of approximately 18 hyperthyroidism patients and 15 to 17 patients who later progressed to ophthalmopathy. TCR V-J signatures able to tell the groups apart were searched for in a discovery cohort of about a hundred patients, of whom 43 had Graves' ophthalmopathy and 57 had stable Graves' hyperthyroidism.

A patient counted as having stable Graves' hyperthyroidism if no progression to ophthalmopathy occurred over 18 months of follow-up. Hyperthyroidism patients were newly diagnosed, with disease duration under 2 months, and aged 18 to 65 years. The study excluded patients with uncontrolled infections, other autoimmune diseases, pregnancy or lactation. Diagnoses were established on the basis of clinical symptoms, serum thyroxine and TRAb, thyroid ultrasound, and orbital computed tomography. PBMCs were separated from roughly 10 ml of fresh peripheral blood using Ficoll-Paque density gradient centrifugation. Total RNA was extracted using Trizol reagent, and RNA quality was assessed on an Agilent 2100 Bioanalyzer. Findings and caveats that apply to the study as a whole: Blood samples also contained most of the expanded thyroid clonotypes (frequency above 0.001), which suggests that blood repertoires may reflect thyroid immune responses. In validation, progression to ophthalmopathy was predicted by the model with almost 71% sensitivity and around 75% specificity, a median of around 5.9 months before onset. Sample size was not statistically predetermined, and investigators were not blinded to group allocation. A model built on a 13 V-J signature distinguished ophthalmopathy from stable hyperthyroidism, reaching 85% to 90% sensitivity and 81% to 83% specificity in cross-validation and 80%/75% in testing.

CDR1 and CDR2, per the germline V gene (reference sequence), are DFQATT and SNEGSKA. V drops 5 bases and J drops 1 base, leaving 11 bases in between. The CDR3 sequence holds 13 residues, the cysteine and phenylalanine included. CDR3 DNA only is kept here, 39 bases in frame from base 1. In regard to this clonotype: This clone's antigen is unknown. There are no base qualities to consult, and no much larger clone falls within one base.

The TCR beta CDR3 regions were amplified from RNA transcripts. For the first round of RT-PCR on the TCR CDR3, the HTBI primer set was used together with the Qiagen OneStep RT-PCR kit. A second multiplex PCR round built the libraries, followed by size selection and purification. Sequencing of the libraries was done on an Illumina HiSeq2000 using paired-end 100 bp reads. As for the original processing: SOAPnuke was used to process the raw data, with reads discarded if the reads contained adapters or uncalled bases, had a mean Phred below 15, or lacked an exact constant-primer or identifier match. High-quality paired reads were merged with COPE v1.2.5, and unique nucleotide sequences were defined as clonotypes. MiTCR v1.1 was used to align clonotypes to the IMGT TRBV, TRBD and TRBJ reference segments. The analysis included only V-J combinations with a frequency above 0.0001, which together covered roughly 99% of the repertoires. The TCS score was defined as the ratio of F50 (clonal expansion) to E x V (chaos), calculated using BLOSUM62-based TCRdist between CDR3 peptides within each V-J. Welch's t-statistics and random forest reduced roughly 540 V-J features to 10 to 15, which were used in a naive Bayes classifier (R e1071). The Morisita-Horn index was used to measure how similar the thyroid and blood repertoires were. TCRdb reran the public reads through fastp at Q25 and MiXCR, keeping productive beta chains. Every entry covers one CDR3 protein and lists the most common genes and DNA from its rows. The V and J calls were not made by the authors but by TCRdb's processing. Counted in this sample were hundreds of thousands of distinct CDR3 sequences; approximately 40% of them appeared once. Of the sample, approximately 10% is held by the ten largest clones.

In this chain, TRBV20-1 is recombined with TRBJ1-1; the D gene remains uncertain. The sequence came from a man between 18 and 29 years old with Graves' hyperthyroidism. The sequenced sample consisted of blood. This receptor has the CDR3 CSAPGVSNTEAFF. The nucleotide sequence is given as TGCAGTGCTCCCGGGGTTTCGAACACTGAAGCTTTCTTT.